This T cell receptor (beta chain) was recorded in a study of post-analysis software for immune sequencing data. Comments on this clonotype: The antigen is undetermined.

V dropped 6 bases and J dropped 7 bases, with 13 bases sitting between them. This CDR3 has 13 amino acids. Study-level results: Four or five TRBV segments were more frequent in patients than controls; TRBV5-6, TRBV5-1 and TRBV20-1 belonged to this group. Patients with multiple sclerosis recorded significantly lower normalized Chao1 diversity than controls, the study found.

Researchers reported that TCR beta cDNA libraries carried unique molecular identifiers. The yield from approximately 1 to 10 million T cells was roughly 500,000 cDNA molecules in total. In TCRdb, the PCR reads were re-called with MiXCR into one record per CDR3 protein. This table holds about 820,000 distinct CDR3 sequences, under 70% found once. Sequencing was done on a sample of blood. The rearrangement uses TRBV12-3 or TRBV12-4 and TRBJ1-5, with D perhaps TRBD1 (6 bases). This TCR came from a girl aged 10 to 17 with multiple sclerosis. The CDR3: CASRHSGGQPQHF. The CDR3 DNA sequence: TGTGCCAGCAGACACAGCGGGGGCCAGCCCCAGCATTTT.